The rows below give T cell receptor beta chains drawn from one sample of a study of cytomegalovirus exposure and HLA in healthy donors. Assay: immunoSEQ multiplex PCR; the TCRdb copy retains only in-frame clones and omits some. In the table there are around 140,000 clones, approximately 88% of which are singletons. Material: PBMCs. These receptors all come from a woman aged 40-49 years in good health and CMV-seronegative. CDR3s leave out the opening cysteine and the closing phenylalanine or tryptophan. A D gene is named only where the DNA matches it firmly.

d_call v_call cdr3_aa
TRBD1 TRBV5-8 ASGLGQGDGYT
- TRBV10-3 AISGIVGSDNEQF
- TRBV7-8 ASSSRYTYEQY
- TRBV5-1 ASSLAGQLNTGELF
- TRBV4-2 ASSPTSDRTTEAF
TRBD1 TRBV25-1 ASTGTGKYTIY
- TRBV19 ASSWKTGNTEAF
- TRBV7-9 ASGRWGRDTQY
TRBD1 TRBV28 ASSLGDRQGAGEQF
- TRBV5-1 ASSPEGQGWQPQH
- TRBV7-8 ASSLSRDSDTQY
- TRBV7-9 SSSSPNSVKGYT
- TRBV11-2 ASGVSLNSPLH
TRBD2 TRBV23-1 ASSQLKREVKGGELF
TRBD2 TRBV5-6 ASSYSGSETQY
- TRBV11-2 ASSLGDNLYSGNTIY
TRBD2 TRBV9 ASSARREGWDTQY
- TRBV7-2 ASSFPQWYGYT
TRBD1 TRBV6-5 ASSPGQGVSEQY
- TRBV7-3 ASSLISADTQY
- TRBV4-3 ASSQDPRPGQETQY
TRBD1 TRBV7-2 ASSFQGADTEAF
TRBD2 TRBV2 ASSEGGFRDIQY
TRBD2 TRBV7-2 ASSLATIWTSGRIIKNIQY
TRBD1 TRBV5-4 ASSPPPGGNEQF
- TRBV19 ASSTWGGQGVYEQF
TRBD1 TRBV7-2 ASSRLRQGDGYT
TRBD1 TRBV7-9 ASSLGIDRENEQF
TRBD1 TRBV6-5 ASSRQGRGAF
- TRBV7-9 ASRGGSNQPQH
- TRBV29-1 SVAGISGGNTGELF
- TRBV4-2 ASSQVSMTEAF
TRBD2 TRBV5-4 ASSAGGRGSGRRDEQY
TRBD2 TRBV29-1 SAPGLAGESVF
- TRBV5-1 ASSLYLPGAGTEAF
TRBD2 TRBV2 ASSVGLAYTSYEQY
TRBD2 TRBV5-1 ASSLPSGSGDTQY
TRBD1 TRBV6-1 ASSGTGDQPQH
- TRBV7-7 ASSFSGLDEQY
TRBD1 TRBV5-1 ASSLAGGRNQPQH
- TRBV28 ASRLPRGWNTEAF
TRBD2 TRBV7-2 ASSPDLAGLSTYEQY
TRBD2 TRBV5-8 ASSLGLAGGEETQY
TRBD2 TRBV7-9 ASSTSGRGPDTQY
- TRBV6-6 ASSYSGGGNTIY
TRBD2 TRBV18 ASSPSSGRYNEQF
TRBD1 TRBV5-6 ASSFEGASYEQY